Listed below are T cell receptor beta chains from one sample, sequenced in a study of cytomegalovirus exposure and HLA in healthy donors. Some clones are missing from TCRdb's copy, which holds only in-frame ones; the method was immunoSEQ multiplex PCR. Among a few hundred thousand clones, about nine tenths were seen once, and the ten largest hold around 0.84%. The specimen was PBMCs. Receptor source: a woman in her late teens or twenties in good health and CMV-seronegative. Both conserved end residues are trimmed from each CDR3. Each record gives: J gene, V gene, CDR3 protein.

j_gene: TRBJ2-7; v_gene: TRBV15; CDR3aa: ATSRVIDTTYEQY
j_gene: TRBJ2-1; v_gene: TRBV5-4; CDR3aa: ASSLMDRLNNEQF
j_gene: TRBJ2-7; v_gene: TRBV15; CDR3aa: ATSRDSLVAGGYEQY
j_gene: TRBJ2-7; v_gene: TRBV4-2; CDR3aa: ASSQDLSGSGYEQY
j_gene: TRBJ2-5; v_gene: TRBV29-1; CDR3aa: SVSPRQARETQY
j_gene: TRBJ1-1; v_gene: TRBV27; CDR3aa: ASSAAQGLGNTEAF
j_gene: TRBJ1-1; v_gene: TRBV15; CDR3aa: ATSTTRGLVNTEAF
j_gene: TRBJ2-1; v_gene: TRBV27; CDR3aa: ASSFLEGNEQF
j_gene: TRBJ1-3; v_gene: TRBV27; CDR3aa: ASSPSSGEAELSGNTIY
j_gene: TRBJ2-1; v_gene: TRBV7-9; CDR3aa: ASSFNGQGAIEQF
j_gene: TRBJ2-7; v_gene: TRBV27; CDR3aa: ASTPGLAGGEQY
j_gene: TRBJ1-5; v_gene: TRBV10-3; CDR3aa: AISEYMLGELDQPQH
j_gene: TRBJ2-7; v_gene: TRBV4-2; CDR3aa: ASSQTTSGRNSLVREQY
j_gene: TRBJ2-7; v_gene: TRBV7-9; CDR3aa: ASSSGGKGEQY
j_gene: TRBJ2-2; v_gene: TRBV6-4; CDR3aa: ASSEGDRDTGELF